The rows below give T cell receptor beta chains drawn from one sample of a study of blood T cell repertoires in COVID-19. Generated by immunoSEQ multiplex PCR, the TCRdb table keeps only in-frame clones and is missing some. Among about 150,000 clones listed, 80% to 90% were seen once. Sequenced: peripheral blood. These receptors all stem from a man between 65 and 85 years old with acute or convalescent COVID-19. Each CDR3 is given with its conserved first and last residue. The D gene is left open where the match is weak. Rows may omit the clone size; those that give it use once, few, many or a size class.

len	v_gene	abundance	d_gene	j_gene	CDR3nt	CDR3aa
16	TRBV19	.	TRBD1	TRBJ2-3	TGTGCCAGTAGTATAGGAGGGACAGGGGGGACAGATACGCAGTATTTT	CASSIGGTGGTDTQYF
17	TRBV28	.	TRBD1	TRBJ2-7	TGTGCCAGCAGTTTAGGGGATTGGACAGGGGGATCCTACGAGCAGTACTTC	CASSLGDWTGGSYEQYF
12	TRBV6-5	.	.	TRBJ1-5	TGTGCCAGTGGACAGCGTAATCAGCCCCAGCATTTT	CASGQRNQPQHF
15	TRBV6-5	.	TRBD2	TRBJ2-1	TGTGCCAGCAGTCCAGCGGGGACCACCCGCAATGAGCAGTTCTTC	CASSPAGTTRNEQFF
14	TRBV7-3	once	TRBD2	TRBJ2-2	TGTGCCAGCGGGACTAGCAGGAACACCGGGGAGCTGTTTTTT	CASGTSRNTGELFF
15	TRBV19	.	TRBD2	TRBJ2-3	TGTGCCAGTAGTATCAGTCGCGGGAGAATAGATACGCAGTATTTT	CASSISRGRIDTQYF
14	TRBV5-4	.	.	TRBJ2-7	TGTGCCAGCAGCTTGGGGTCTAGAAACTACGAGCAGTACTTC	CASSLGSRNYEQYF
13	TRBV27	.	TRBD1	TRBJ1-2	TGTGCCAGCAGTGAGGACAGGGGCTATGGCTACACCTTC	CASSEDRGYGYTF
17	TRBV5-1	few	TRBD1	TRBJ1-3	TGCGCCAGCAGCCTCACAGGGGGCGCGGGATCTGGAAACACCATATATTTT	CASSLTGGAGSGNTIYF
15	TRBV18	.	TRBD2	TRBJ2-6	TGTGCCAGCTCACCTTCGGGAGGTGGGGCCAACGTCCTGACTTTC	CASSPSGGGANVLTF
17	TRBV4-2	.	TRBD2	TRBJ2-5	TGTGCCAGCAGAACAGGCCAGGGACTAGCGGGGGAAGAGACCCAGTACTTC	CASRTGQGLAGEETQYF
16	TRBV7-9	.	TRBD1	TRBJ2-5	TGTGCCAGCAGCTTAGTTGGGTCAGGGGGACAAGAGACCCAGTACTTC	CASSLVGSGGQETQYF
15	TRBV4-2	.	TRBD2	TRBJ2-7	TGTGCCAGCAGCCAAGGACTAGCGGAGGCATACGAGCAGTACTTC	CASSQGLAEAYEQYF
14	TRBV25-1	.	.	TRBJ1-2	TGTGCCAGCAGTGAAGATCCAGGAGGGCTAGGCTACACCTTC	CASSEDPGGLGYTF
16	TRBV2	.	.	TRBJ1-1	TGTGCCAGCAGTTTCCCGAGAGGGGGAGCGAGCACTGAAGCTTTCTTT	CASSFPRGGASTEAFF
16	TRBV7-2	.	TRBD1	TRBJ1-4	TGTGCCAGCAGCTCACTGCAGGGGGCAGCTAATGAAAAACTGTTTTTT	CASSSLQGAANEKLFF
14	TRBV20-1	once	TRBD2	TRBJ2-7	TGCAGTGCTAGTAGCGGGAGGGCAGTGAGCGAGCAGTACTTC	CSASSGRAVSEQYF
13	TRBV28	once	TRBD1	TRBJ2-3	TGTGCCAGCAGTGGGACAGCTTTAGATACGCAGTATTTT	CASSGTALDTQYF
16	TRBV28	once	.	TRBJ1-6	TGTGCCAGCAGTTTAATCGGCGGGTTCTATAATTCACCCCTCCACTTT	CASSLIGGFYNSPLHF
14	TRBV7-7	.	.	TRBJ2-2	TGTGCTAGCAGCTTGCAGGGTTCGTCCGGGGAGCTGTTTTTT	CASSLQGSSGELFF
13	TRBV28	.	.	TRBJ1-1	TGTGCCAGCAGTTTAGATACTAACACTGAAGCTTTCTTT	CASSLDTNTEAFF
15	TRBV28	few	TRBD1	TRBJ1-1	TGTGCCAGCAGTTCCTCGGACAGGATGAACACTGAAGCTTTCTTT	CASSSSDRMNTEAFF
15	TRBV18	.	.	TRBJ2-3	TGTGCCAGCTCACCGGTTGACAGTTACACAGATACGCAGTATTTT	CASSPVDSYTDTQYF
16	TRBV21-1	.	.	TRBJ2-1	TGTGCCAGCAGCAAAGAGGGACAACGACCCTACAATGAGCAGTTCTTC	CASSKEGQRPYNEQFF
18	TRBV28	.	TRBD1	TRBJ2-5	TGTGCCAGCAGTTCAATATATACGGGACAGGGGTTTGGGGAGACCCAGTACTTC	CASSSIYTGQGFGETQYF
16	TRBV5-4	.	TRBD2	TRBJ2-1	TGTGCCAGCAGCTTGGGCGGGAGGCCCTCCTACAATGAGCAGTTCTTC	CASSLGGRPSYNEQFF
14	TRBV6-5	.	TRBD2	TRBJ2-7	TGTGCCAGCAAGCGGGACTACACCTCCTACGAGCAGTACTTC	CASKRDYTSYEQYF
13	TRBV12-3/TRBV12-4	.	.	TRBJ2-7	TGTGCCAGCAGTAAAACAGGGACCTACGAGCAGTACTTC	CASSKTGTYEQYF
15	TRBV7-3	.	.	TRBJ2-5	TGTGCCAGCAGCCCCCAGGGGACATTGGGGGAGACCCAGTACTTC	CASSPQGTLGETQYF